Detailed here is one T cell receptor (beta chain). Its antigen is currently unknown. The CDR3 contains 17 residues. The V end was cut by 0 bases, the J end by 1 base, with 13 bases between. The germline CDR1 and CDR2 sequences are SGHNT and YENEEA. RNA in amounts of roughly 0.5 to 1 ug was reverse transcribed with random hexamers. TCRdb reprocessed the immunoSEQ multiplex PCR reads with MiXCR, giving one entry per CDR3 protein. The sample yields some 130,000 distinct CDR3 sequences, 95% seen once. The recently defined diagnostic criteria for definite or probable disease were met by the Susac syndrome patients. Both CD4+ and CD8+ T cells were negatively isolated, and TEMRA cells underwent FACS enrichment. The sample belongs to a study of CD8 T cells in Susac syndrome. Whole-study findings and limits: CD8+ clonal expansion in Susac was maximal in TEMRA cells and in active patients.

Sequencing was done on a sample of CD8+ T cells from PBMCs. This chain uses TRBV11-3 with TRBJ2-4; D gene uncertain. The TCR sequence derives from a human donor with Susac syndrome. CDR3 residues: CASSLDSRRWAKNIQYF. In DNA form, the CDR3 reads TGTGCCAGCAGCTTAGACAGCCGACGGTGGGCCAAAAACATTCAGTACTTC.